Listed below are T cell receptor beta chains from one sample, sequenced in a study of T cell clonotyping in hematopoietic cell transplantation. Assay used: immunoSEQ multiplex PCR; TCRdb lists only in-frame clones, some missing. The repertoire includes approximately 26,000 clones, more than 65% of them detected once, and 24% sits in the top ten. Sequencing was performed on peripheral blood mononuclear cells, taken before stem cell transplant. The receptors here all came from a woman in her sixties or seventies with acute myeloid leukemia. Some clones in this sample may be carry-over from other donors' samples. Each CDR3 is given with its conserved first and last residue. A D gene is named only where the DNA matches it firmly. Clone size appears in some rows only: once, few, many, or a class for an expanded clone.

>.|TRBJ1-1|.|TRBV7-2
TGTGCCAGCAGCCCCGGTGGGGATAACACTGAAGCTTTCTTT
CASSPGGDNTEAFF
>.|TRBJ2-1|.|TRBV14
TGTGCCAGCAGCCCGCCGGGACTTTTGCAGTTCTTC
CASSPPGLLQFF
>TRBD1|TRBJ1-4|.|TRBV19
TGTGCCAGTAGACGACAGGGAGAAAAACTGTTTTTT
CASRRQGEKLFF
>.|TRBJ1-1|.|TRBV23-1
TGCGCCAGCAGTCACGCTCGGTGCAGAAACACTGAAGCTTTCTTT
CASSHARCRNTEAFF
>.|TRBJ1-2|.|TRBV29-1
TGCAGCGTCGAGGTGGCCTCCTATGGCTACACCTTC
CSVEVASYGYTF
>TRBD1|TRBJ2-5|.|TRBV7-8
TGTGCCAGCAGCAGCGGCCCGACAGGGTCGGAGACCCAGTACTTC
CASSSGPTGSETQYF
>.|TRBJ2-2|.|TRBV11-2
TGTGCCAGCAGCGTAGACCGGCGGAACACCGGGGAGCTGTTTTTT
CASSVDRRNTGELFF
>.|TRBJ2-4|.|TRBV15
TGTGCCACCAGCAGACAGGGAAACATTCAGTACTTC
CATSRQGNIQYF
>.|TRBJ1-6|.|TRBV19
TGTGCCAGTAAGAGAAACTCCTATAATTCACCCCTCCACTTT
CASKRNSYNSPLHF
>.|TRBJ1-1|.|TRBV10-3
TGTGCCATCAGTGGGGGAGGGCGGAACACTGAAGCTTTCTTT
CAISGGGRNTEAFF
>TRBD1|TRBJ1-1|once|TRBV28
TGTGCCAGCAGACTTGCTGGACAGGGGAGCACTGAAGCTTTCTTT
CASRLAGQGSTEAFF
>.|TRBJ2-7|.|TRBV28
TGTGCCAGCAGTTTCGGGGCTGCCTCGGAGCAGTACTTC
CASSFGAASEQYF
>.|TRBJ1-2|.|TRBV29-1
TGCAGCGTTCCCCGGGGGGGCGGCTACACCTTC
CSVPRGGGYTF
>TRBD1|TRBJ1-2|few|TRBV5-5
TGTGCCAGCAGTAGGGACAGGGGGCATACAAGCTACACCTTC
CASSRDRGHTSYTF
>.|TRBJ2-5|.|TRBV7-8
TGTGCCAGCAGTCCCAAAGAGACCCAGTACTTC
CASSPKETQYF
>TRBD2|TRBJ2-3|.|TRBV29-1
TGCAGCGTTGCTTGGACTAGCGGCACAGATACGCAGTATTTT
CSVAWTSGTDTQYF
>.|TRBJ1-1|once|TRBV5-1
TGCGCCAGCAGTACGCAGGGGTCTACGGTGAACACTGAAGCTTTCTTT
CASSTQGSTVNTEAFF
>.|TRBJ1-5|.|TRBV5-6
TGTGCCAGCAGCCCGCGACTTCTTAGCAATCAGCCCCAGCATTTT
CASSPRLLSNQPQHF
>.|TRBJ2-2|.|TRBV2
TGTGCCAGCAGTGAACTCACTAGCACCGGGGAGCTGTTTTTT
CASSELTSTGELFF
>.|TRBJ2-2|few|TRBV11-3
TGTGCCAGCAGCTTAGTGGGGTCTGCGAACACCGGGGAGCTGTTTTTT
CASSLVGSANTGELFF
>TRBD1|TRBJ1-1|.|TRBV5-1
TGCGCCAGCAGCCCAGGGGGGACTGAAGCTTTCTTT
CASSPGGTEAFF
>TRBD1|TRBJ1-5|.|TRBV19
TGTGCCAGTAGTTCAAACCAGGGGGCTCTTAGCAATCAGCCCCAGCATTTT
CASSSNQGALSNQPQHF
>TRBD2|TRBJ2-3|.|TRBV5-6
TGTGCCAGCAGCCCCACTAGCGGGAGGGCAGATACGCAGTATTTT
CASSPTSGRADTQYF
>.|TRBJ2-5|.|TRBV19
TGTGCCAGTAGTATAGAGCTGCAGCCCGGAGAGACCCAGTACTTC
CASSIELQPGETQYF
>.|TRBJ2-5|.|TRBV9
TGTGCCAGCAGCGCAGGGGCTGACCAAGAGACCCAGTACTTC
CASSAGADQETQYF
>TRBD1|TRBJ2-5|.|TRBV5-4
TGTGCCAGCAGCTCCAGGACAGGGGGGGAACAGGAGACCCAGTACTTC
CASSSRTGGEQETQYF
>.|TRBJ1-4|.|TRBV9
TGTGCCAGCAGCCTAACACCCGGGACGGCTAATGAAAAACTGTTTTTT
CASSLTPGTANEKLFF
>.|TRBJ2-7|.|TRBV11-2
TGTGCCAGCAGCTCCTTGGACGGGGCCCTCTACTCCTACGAGCAGTACTTC
CASSSLDGALYSYEQYF
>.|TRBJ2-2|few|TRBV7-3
TGTGCCAGCAGCCTCGGGACGAACACCGGGGAGCTGTTTTTT
CASSLGTNTGELFF
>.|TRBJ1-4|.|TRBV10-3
TGTGCCATCAGTAAAGAAGCTGGGGAAAATGAAAAACTGTTTTTT
CAISKEAGENEKLFF
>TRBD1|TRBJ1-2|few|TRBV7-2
TGTGCCAGCAGCCAAGCAGGGGGATATGGCTACACCTTC
CASSQAGGYGYTF
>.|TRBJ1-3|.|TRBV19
TGTGCCAGTAGTATCTCGATCGTTTTTAGTCGGGCCCGGGACCCCTCTGGAAACACCATACATTTT
CASSISIVFSRARDPSGNTIHF
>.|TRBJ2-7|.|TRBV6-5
TGTGCCAGCAGCCCCGGGCTGACACCCTACGAGCAGTACTTC
CASSPGLTPYEQYF
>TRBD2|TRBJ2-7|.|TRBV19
TGTGCCACCCACGAAGGCGGGGGCTACGAGCAGTACTTC
CATHEGGGYEQYF
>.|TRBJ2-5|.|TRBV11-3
TGTGCCAGCAGTGAGGGGGAGACCCAGTACTTC
CASSEGETQYF
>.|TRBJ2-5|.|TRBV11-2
TGTGCCAGCAGCTTAGGTGCTGGGACCCAGTACTTC
CASSLGAGTQYF
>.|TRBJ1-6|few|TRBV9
TGTGCCAGCAGCCCACGACGGGGGCAGACTTTCTCCTATAATTCACCCCTCCACTTT
CASSPRRGQTFSYNSPLHF
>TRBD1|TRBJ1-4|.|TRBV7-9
TGTGCCAGCAGCAAAGACAGGGAAGGAGAAAAACTGTTTTTT
CASSKDREGEKLFF
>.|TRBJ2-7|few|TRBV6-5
TGTGCCAGCACCGGGAGCCGGGGGGAGCAGTACTTC
CASTGSRGEQYF
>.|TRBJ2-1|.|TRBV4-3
TGCGCCAGCAGCCAAGACTCCAGGTCATACAATGAGCAGTTCTTC
CASSQDSRSYNEQFF
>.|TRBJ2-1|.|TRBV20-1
TGCAGTGCTAGAGATTTAAATGAGCAGTTCTTC
CSARDLNEQFF
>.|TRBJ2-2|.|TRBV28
TGTGCCAGCAGTTTATTAGGGGGAAGCAGGGAGCTGTTTTTT
CASSLLGGSRELFF
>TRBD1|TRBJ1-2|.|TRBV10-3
TGTGCCATCGACTGGTCCGGGACAGGGGTAGGCGGCTACACCTTC
CAIDWSGTGVGGYTF
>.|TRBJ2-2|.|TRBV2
TGTGCCAGCAGTCCTTTTCGGGCCACCGGGGAGCTGTTTTTT
CASSPFRATGELFF
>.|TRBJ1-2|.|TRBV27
TGTGCCAGCAGTTTATCAGCCTCCGGGGGCTACACCTTC
CASSLSASGGYTF
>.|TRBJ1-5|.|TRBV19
TGTGCCAGTAGGGGAGAAGGACGAGGCAATCAGCCCCAGCATTTT
CASRGEGRGNQPQHF
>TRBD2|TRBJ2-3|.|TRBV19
TGTGCCACCCAAGGCATCCTGGGACTAGCGGGAGGAGGGGATACGCAGTATTTT
CATQGILGLAGGGDTQYF
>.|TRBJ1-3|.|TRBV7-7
TGTGCTAGCAGCCCCCAACTTGGGCCTGGAAACACCATATATTTT
CASSPQLGPGNTIYF
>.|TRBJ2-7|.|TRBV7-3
TGTGCCAGCAGCCTACAGGGGGGGGCTGGCGAGCAGTACTTC
CASSLQGGAGEQYF
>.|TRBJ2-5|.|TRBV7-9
TGTGCCAGCAGCTTAGGATATGTGCAGGCAGAGACCCAGTACTTC
CASSLGYVQAETQYF
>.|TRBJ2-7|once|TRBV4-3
TGCGCCAGCAGCCAAGCTGGGGGCAACGAGCAGTACTTC
CASSQAGGNEQYF
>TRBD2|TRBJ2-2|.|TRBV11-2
TGTGCCAGCAGCTTAGGGACTAGCGGGAGGGCCGGGGAGCTGTTTTTT
CASSLGTSGRAGELFF
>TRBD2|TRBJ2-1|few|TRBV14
TGTGCCAGCAGCCTCGGACGGAAGGTAGCGGGGGGCTCCTACAATGAGCAGTTCTTC
CASSLGRKVAGGSYNEQFF
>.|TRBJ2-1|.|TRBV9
TGTGCCAGCAGCGTAGTGGGTAACAATGAGCAGTTCTTC
CASSVVGNNEQFF
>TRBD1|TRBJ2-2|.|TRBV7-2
TGTGCCAGCAGCTTGGGACAGGGGGCGAACACCGGGGAGCTGTTTTTT
CASSLGQGANTGELFF
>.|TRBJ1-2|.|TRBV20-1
TGCAGTGCGTCCCCGGCGGGCTACACCTTC
CSASPAGYTF
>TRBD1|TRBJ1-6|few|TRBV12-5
TGTGCTAGTGCCGAATGGGGAGGGGGCGGCTCACCCCTCCACTTT
CASAEWGGGGSPLHF
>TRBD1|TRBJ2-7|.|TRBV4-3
TGCGCCAGCAGCCCAACGGGGACAGGGGGATACTACGAGCAGTACTTC
CASSPTGTGGYYEQYF